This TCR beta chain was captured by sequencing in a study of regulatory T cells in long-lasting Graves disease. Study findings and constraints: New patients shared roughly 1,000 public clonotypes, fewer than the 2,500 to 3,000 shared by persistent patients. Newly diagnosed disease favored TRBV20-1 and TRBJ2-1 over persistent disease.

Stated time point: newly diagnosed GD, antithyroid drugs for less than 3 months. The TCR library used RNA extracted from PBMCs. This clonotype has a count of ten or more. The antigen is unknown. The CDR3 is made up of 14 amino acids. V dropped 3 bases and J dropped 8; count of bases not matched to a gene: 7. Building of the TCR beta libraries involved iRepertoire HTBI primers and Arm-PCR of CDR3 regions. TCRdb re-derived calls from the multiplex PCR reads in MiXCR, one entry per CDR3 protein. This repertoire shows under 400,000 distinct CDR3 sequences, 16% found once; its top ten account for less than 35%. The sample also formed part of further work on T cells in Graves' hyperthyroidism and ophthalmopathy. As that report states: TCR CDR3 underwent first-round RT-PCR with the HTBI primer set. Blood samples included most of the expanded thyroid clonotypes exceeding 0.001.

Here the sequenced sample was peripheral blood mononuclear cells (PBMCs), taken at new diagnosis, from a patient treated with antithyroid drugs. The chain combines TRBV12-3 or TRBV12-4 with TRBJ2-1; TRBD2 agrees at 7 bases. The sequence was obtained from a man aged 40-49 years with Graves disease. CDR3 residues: CASSFGGGSYEQFF. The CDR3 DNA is TGTGCCAGCAGTTTTGGCGGGGGTTCCTATGAGCAGTTCTTC.